The following is a T cell receptor beta chain sequence with its context. It lacks a known antigen. Per-base qualities were not stored, and no clone one base away is much larger. The sample comes from a study of T cell responses to AZD1222 COVID-19 vaccine (dated by TCRdb to about 2021). Study-level background: A total of 230 to 250 trial participants underwent TCR sequencing, of whom about 200 had received two doses of AZD1222 and roughly 26 had received two doses of the MenACWY control vaccine. Trial participants were enrolled by age into 18-55, 56-69 and 70-plus year subgroups, with roughly 160, 29 and 62 TCR-sequenced participants respectively. Findings and caveats that apply to the study as a whole: Reportedly, almost half of the unique spike-specific TCRs recognized epitopes lying outside the regions that are mutated in the B.1.351 and B.1.1.7 variants. Conclusions about previously exposed vaccinees were limited because only six AZD1222 recipients were SARS-CoV-2 seropositive at baseline. The vaccine-associated CD4 TCRs covered the entire spike protein, and the dominant responses fell in regions 160-218 and 743-854. A significant rise in spike-specific TCR breadth and depth was observed after two AZD1222 doses relative to day 0 and relative to MenACWY recipients. The 56-69-year group was small, and its depth increase did not reach significance, likely because of low power. Because no day 14 peak-response samples were available, repertoires were characterized only after the peak T cell response. Most participants were white British and females outnumbered males, and the authors suggested that clonal diversity may have been underestimated.

The sample's time point label, decoded: about 28 days (+/-7) after the second vaccine dose. Because spike-specific TCR depth and breadth did not differ between the two schedules, AZD1222 recipients who got a second dose at roughly 4 weeks were pooled with those who got a second dose at roughly 12 weeks. Vaccinee samples came from UK trials COV001 and COV002, including a single-blind randomized controlled phase 2/3 trial of AZD1222 (ChAdOx1 nCoV-19) in healthy adults. For TCRbeta chain sequencing, PBMC samples were collected from trial participants at day 0 and at day 28 after the second dose. The CDR3 regions of human TCRbeta chains were subjected to immunosequencing. Per the original workflow: TCRs in the repertoires were compared against a reference library of SARS-CoV-2-specific TCRs that had been generated with the MIRA antigen-specificity platform. Breadth was defined as the fraction of unique TCRs that were SARS-CoV-2-associated. Depth was defined as the fraction of total T cells that were SARS-CoV-2-associated. Each spike-specific TCR was assigned to its reactive spike region and to a CD4 or CD8 class using the MIRA data. Log10-transformed breadth and depth values were compared by one-way ANOVA with Sidak's multiple comparisons tests. Entries here come from immuneACCESS through TCRdb and include only in-frame sequences with V and J called. Some clones fail to appear in such tables; in the studies checked, an unresolved V gene covers under half of the shortfall, and the cause of the remainder is unknown. Clonal size and the V and J genes are those of that table, whereas D and trimming came from the DNA. This sample holds about 82,000 clones; over 75% were observed only once. About 17% of the sample is held by the ten biggest clonotypes.

In the germline V gene, CDR1 corresponds to MNHEY and CDR2 to SVGAGI. The CDR3, from cysteine to phenylalanine, totals 14 residues. The only DNA kept is the CDR3, 42 bases in frame from the first base. From V the trimming removes 6 bases and from J it removes 4 bases, while the gene matches leave 6 bases of the junction unaccounted for. This chain is built from TRBV6-5 and TRBJ1-2; 9 nucleotides in the junction match TRBD1. The sample in question was peripheral blood, obtained 28 days after the second AZD1222 dose. This sequence was found in an adult who received the AZD1222 COVID-19 vaccine. The DNA sequence is as follows: TGTGCCAGCAGGGACAGGGGTAGGGCCTATGGCTACACCTTC. Its translation reads: CASRDRGRAYGYTF.